Listed here are 16 T cell receptor beta chains from one sample, sequenced in a study of identical twins. From the 5' RACE reads, TCRdb called clonotypes with MiXCR, one entry per CDR3 protein. This table holds 420,000 or so distinct CDR3 sequences, about 18% found once. Source material: naive T cells sorted from blood. The receptor source for this set is a man aged 45-65 years in good health.

This clonotype was counted ten times or more. This chain uses TRBV20-1 with TRBJ2-5; D possibly corresponds to TRBD2 (5 bases). The V end was cut by 6 bases, the J end by 5 bases, with 16 bases between. Germline V lookup: CDR1 DFQATT, CDR2 SNEGSKA (reference sequence). CDR3 length: 13 residues. The CDR3 DNA reads as TGCAGTGCCCTCCAGGACTGGGTGGAGACCCAGTACTTC. Translated, it gives CSALQDWVETQYF.

The chain couples TRBV20-1 to TRBJ2-7, with a tentative D call TRBD1 (6 bases). Germline assignment: CDR1 DFQATT and CDR2 SNEGSKA (reference sequence). With 0 bases removed from V and 4 bases from J, the gap between germline ends came to 16 bases. The CDR3 loop spans 15 amino acids. In DNA, the CDR3 is TGCAGTGCTAGAGATGGTGCAGGGGCCCATTACGAGCAGTACTTC. As protein: CSARDGAGAHYEQYF.

This clonotype was seen a handful of times. This chain joins TRBV20-1 and TRBJ2-3; 8 bases are shared with TRBD2. Germline V gene data show CDR1 as DFQATT and CDR2 as SNEGSKA (reference sequence). With 6 bases clipped from V and 3 bases from J, the junction kept 8 bases outside the gene matches. The CDR3 contains 14 residues. The DNA for the CDR3 is TGCAGTGCCCCGGAAGCTAGCGGGACAGATACGCAGTATTTT. This sequence encodes CSAPEASGTDTQYF.

This clonotype was observed a few times. J is TRBJ2-1 and V is TRBV29-1; TRBD2 matches at 12 bases. V trimming: 4 bases; J trimming: 4 bases; junction bases outside the gene matches: 2. The germline V gene has CDR1 SQVTM and CDR2 ANQGSEA. The CDR3 has 14 amino acids. The CDR3 is CSVGTSGAYNEQFF. The CDR3 DNA reads as TGCAGCGTTGGGACTAGCGGGGCGTACAATGAGCAGTTCTTC.

V and J are TRBV27 and TRBJ2-3, with 9 bases identical to TRBD2. The CDR3 consists of 14 residues. Germline trimming cut 11 bases from V and 4 bases from J; bases unmatched to any gene: 10. CDR1 is MNHEY, CDR2 SMNVEV, per germline (reference sequence). The CDR3 DNA reads TGTGCCGTCAATAGCGGGAGCTGGCCAGATACGCAGTATTTT. Residues: CAVNSGSWPDTQYF.

This clonotype was picked up many times. The gene calls are TRBV12-3 or TRBV12-4 and TRBJ2-3; a weak D match, TRBD1 (5 bases). With 3 bases removed from V and 3 bases from J, the gap between germline ends came to 19 bases. The CDR3 loop spans 17 amino acids. CDR3 DNA sequence: TGTGCCAGCAGTTTGAGATTGGCAGGGTCAGGAACAGATACGCAGTATTTT. It encodes CASSLRLAGSGTDTQYF.

This clonotype has ten or more counts. The J gene is TRBJ2-7, the V gene TRBV4-3; 8 nucleotides agree with TRBD2. CDR1 LGHNA and CDR2 YSLEER come from the germline V gene. The CDR3 runs 14 residues. V gave up 4 bases and J gave up 2 bases; unmatched junction bases: 4. The DNA of the CDR3 is TGCGCCAGCAGCCCCGGGAGGGGAACCTACGAGCAGTACTTC. Translated: CASSPGRGTYEQYF.

This sequence joins TRBV6-5 and TRBJ2-1, with 14 bases lining up with TRBD2. V was pared by 6 bases and J by 9 bases, with 13 bases of the junction left unmatched. This CDR3 has 17 amino acids. Germline V gene sequence: CDR1 MNHEY, CDR2 SVGAGI. CDR3 region: CASSHSPGLAGESEQFF. Here the CDR3 DNA reads TGTGCCAGCAGCCACTCTCCGGGACTAGCGGGAGAGAGTGAGCAGTTCTTC.

The chain recombines TRBV12-3 or TRBV12-4 with TRBJ2-5; D is unresolved. CDR3 length equals 13 residues. Trimming took 2 bases from V and 9 from J, leaving 13 bases between them. In nucleotides, the CDR3 is TGTGCCAGCAGTTTAAGTGAGACCGAGGCCCAGTACTTC. Translation: CASSLSETEAQYF.

This clonotype was seen at least ten times. This rearrangement joins TRBV5-6 to TRBJ2-1; perhaps TRBD1 as D (6 bases). This CDR3 comprises 15 residues. The germline V gene encodes CDR1 SGHDT and CDR2 YYEEEE. Between the trimmed V and J ends, which lost 1 base and 0 bases, there was a span of 8 bases. The CDR3 DNA reads as TGTGCCAGCAGCTTGCAGGGGCTCTCCTACAATGAGCAGTTCTTC. Protein sequence: CASSLQGLSYNEQFF.

This clonotype was seen ten or more times. J is TRBJ2-5 and V is TRBV4-3; D is possibly TRBD2 (6 bases). From germline, CDR1 is LGHNA and CDR2 YSLEER. This CDR3 has 17 amino acids. The germline V and J ends were trimmed by 4 bases and 0 bases, with 18 bases remaining between them. The CDR3 region has the DNA TGCGCCAGCAGCCGGGGCAGGGCGGGAAGAGACCAAGAGACCCAGTACTTC. Its translation is CASSRGRAGRDQETQYF.

This clonotype was seen a handful of times. The chain combines TRBV7-3 with TRBJ2-2; D is undetermined. V was cut by 6 bases and J by 2 bases, with 10 bases left in between. CDR3 size: 14 residues. Per germline, CDR1 SGHTA and CDR2 FQGTGA. The CDR3: CASSRTLNTGELFF. CDR3 in DNA: TGTGCCAGCAGTCGTACCCTAAACACCGGGGAGCTGTTTTTT.

This clonotype has a count of ten or more. CDR3 protein: CASRPEAYNEQFF. CDR3 sequence (DNA): TGTGCCAGCCGTCCGGAGGCCTACAATGAGCAGTTCTTC. The gene calls are TRBV5-4 and TRBJ2-1; D is possibly TRBD2 (5 bases). Germline CDR1 reads SGHNT; CDR2 reads YYREEE (reference sequence). This CDR3 spans 13 amino acids. Trimming cost V 7 bases and J 2 bases, with 10 bases left between them.

This clonotype was detected many times. This chain connects TRBV20-1 to TRBJ1-6; D remains unclear. Trimming removed 0 bases at V and 10 bases at J, with 16 bases between. This CDR3 contains 15 residues. Looked up from germline, CDR1 is DFQATT and CDR2 is SNEGSKA (reference sequence). CDR3 nucleotides: TGCAGTGCTAGAGATCTAAGGAATTATGGGTCACCCCTCCACTTT. Protein: CSARDLRNYGSPLHF.

This rearrangement joins TRBV30 to TRBJ2-5, with D maybe TRBD1 (5 bases). The germline CDR1 and CDR2 sequences are GTSNPN and SVGIG (reference sequence). CDR3 length: 15 amino acids. V lost 3 bases and J lost 5, with 19 bases in between. The CDR3 sequence: CAWRSQGSRRETQYF. In DNA, the CDR3 is TGTGCCTGGAGATCCCAGGGCAGCCGCAGGGAGACCCAGTACTTC.

This clonotype was observed at least ten times. This chain connects TRBV6-2 or TRBV6-3 to TRBJ1-2, with D possibly matching TRBD1 (5 bases). The CDR3 sequence is 15 residues long. Germline V CDR1 and CDR2: MNHEY, SVGEGT. Trimming stripped 6 bases from V and 8 bases from J, with 22 bases between. CDR3 nucleotide sequence: TGTGCCAGCAGCCCGCTTTTGGGGGTGAGCTACGGCTACACCTTC. This gives the protein CASSPLLGVSYGYTF.